One and the same sample provided the 16 T cell receptor beta chains below, sequenced in a study of control samples from healthy donors and cancer patients (TCRdb year 2020). Libraries were prepared through the immunoSEQ multiplex PCR assay. TCRdb retrieved this table from immuneACCESS and kept in-frame rearrangements only. Not all clones are present; in checked studies, unresolved V genes account for under half, and no reason is known for the remainder. Here the sample has about 270,000 clones; around 79% occur a single time. The ten largest clones take up about an eighth of the sample. Sequenced: PBMCs. These receptors were taken from a woman aged 60-75 years with lung cancer.

This clone appeared a few times. The chain has TRBV30 and TRBJ1-2; TRBD1 agrees at 9 bases. This CDR3 is 14 amino acids long. V gave up 5 bases and J gave up 3 bases; unmatched junction bases: 7. Germline CDR1 GTSNPN, CDR2 SVGIG (reference sequence). The CDR3 sequence: CAWVGQGRDYGYTF. The CDR3, as DNA: TGTGCCTGGGTCGGACAGGGGCGGGACTATGGCTACACCTTC.

The V gene is TRBV10-3, the J gene TRBJ1-2; TRBD1 agrees at 8 bases. The V segment lost 3 bases and the J segment 8 bases; nucleotides outside the gene matches: 5. Germline CDR1 ENHRY, CDR2 SYGVKD. This CDR3 has 13 residues. The CDR3 reads CAISEQGVRGYTF. The CDR3, as DNA: TGTGCCATCAGTGAACAGGGGGTTAGGGGCTACACCTTC.

The CDR3 DNA sequence: TGTGCCAGTAGTCCTGCATCTAGCGGGAGTGGTGAGCAGTTCTTC. The encoded protein is CASSPASSGSGEQFF. The chain combines TRBV19 with TRBJ2-1; TRBD2 matches 10 bases. Germline CDR1 LNHDA, CDR2 SQIVND (reference sequence). The CDR3 has 15 amino acids. Unmatched junction bases numbered 10, after V lost 5 bases and J lost 9 bases.

The V call is TRBV28, the J call TRBJ1-6; 8 bases are a match to TRBD1. J gave up 7 bases and V 5 bases, and 10 bases lay outside the gene matches. Per germline, CDR1 MDHEN and CDR2 SYDVKM. This CDR3 is 16 amino acids long. The CDR3 DNA sequence: TGTGCCAGCAGTACCCACGGACAGGGCAAAAATTCACCCCTCCACTTT. Protein: CASSTHGQGKNSPLHF.

The V call is TRBV5-1, the J call TRBJ2-5; the D is unclear. V lost 3 bases, J lost 2 bases, and 8 bases lay in between. CDR1 and CDR2 (germline): SGHRS, YFSETQ. This CDR3 comprises 13 residues. CDR3 residues: CASSWRQQETQYF. DNA of the CDR3: TGCGCCAGCAGCTGGCGTCAGCAAGAGACCCAGTACTTC.

The chain joins TRBV2 to TRBJ2-1, with TRBD2 identical over 8 bases. CDR1 SNHLY and CDR2 FYNNEI come from the germline V gene. J lost 4 bases, V lost 4 bases, and 6 bases had no gene match. The CDR3 totals 15 residues. The chain's CDR3 is CASSAGRASYNEQFF. The CDR3 DNA sequence: TGTGCCAGCAGTGCCGGGAGGGCCTCTTACAATGAGCAGTTCTTC.

The chain couples TRBV9 to TRBJ1-1; D unresolved. V lost 0 bases and J lost 4, with 4 bases in between. The germline V gene encodes CDR1 SGDLS and CDR2 YYNGEE. CDR3 length equals 12 residues. CDR3 sequence (DNA): TGTGCCAGCAGCGTAGAGATCACTGAAGCTTTCTTT. This encodes CASSVEITEAFF.

The chain combines TRBV6-5 with TRBJ1-3, with TRBD1 matching over 7 bases. V shed 4 bases, J shed 5 bases, and the junction held 11 bases outside the gene matches. Germline V gene data show CDR1 as MNHEY and CDR2 as SVGAGI. The CDR3 sequence is 16 residues long. The CDR3, as DNA: TGTGCCAGCAGTTCCCATAAGGGGGCGAAGAGAAACACCATATATTTT. It yields the protein CASSSHKGAKRNTIYF.

CDR3 in DNA: TGTGCCAGCAGTACAGGGCACAGGACTGAAGCTTTCTTT. The encoded protein is CASSTGHRTEAFF. The chain links TRBV12-3 or TRBV12-4 to TRBJ1-1; D might be TRBD1 (6 bases). Deletions cut 5 bases from V and 5 bases from J, with 12 bases between. CDR3 length: 13 amino acids.

This chain connects TRBV12-3 or TRBV12-4 to TRBJ2-4; 7 bases align to TRBD1. The CDR3 length is 13 residues. V trimming: 3 bases; J trimming: 7 bases; junction bases outside the gene matches: 3. CDR3 nucleotide sequence: TGTGCCAGCAGTTTTAAGGGGGCGAACATTCAGTACTTC. This codes for CASSFKGANIQYF.

This clone occurred once. The rearrangement links TRBV13 to TRBJ2-7; D not resolved. Deletions cut 5 bases from V and 2 bases from J, with 16 bases between. The germline gives CDR1 PRHDT, CDR2 FYEKMQ (reference sequence). The CDR3 extends over 15 amino acids. The CDR3 protein is CASSPNGVAPYEQYF. CDR3 sequence (DNA): TGTGCCAGCAGCCCGAATGGGGTTGCTCCCTACGAGCAGTACTTC.

This clone has just a few counts. This chain joins TRBV4-2 and TRBJ2-1; D might be TRBD1 (6 bases). The CDR3 totals 16 residues. CDR1 is LGHNA and CDR2 is YNFKEQ in the germline V gene. Trimming left V 4 bases short and J 3 bases short, with 16 bases between. The CDR3 DNA sequence: TGTGCCAGCAGCCCCCTCACAGGGATAGTCTACAATGAGCAGTTCTTC. Amino acids: CASSPLTGIVYNEQFF.

The chain combines TRBV11-2 with TRBJ2-3; D ambiguous. V was clipped by 2 bases and J by 4 bases, with 7 bases between them. The CDR3 has 13 residues. Germline values: CDR1 SGHAT, CDR2 FQNNGV. In nucleotides, the CDR3 is TGTGCCAGCAGCTTACGTGACCCAGATACGCAGTATTTT. It is translated as CASSLRDPDTQYF.

The chain combines TRBV5-1 with TRBJ1-2; possible D gene TRBD1, 6 bases. Germline CDR1 and CDR2: SGHRS and YFSETQ. The CDR3 contains 13 residues. Trimming shortened V by 3 bases and J by 4 bases, and 10 bases separated the two germline ends. The chain's CDR3 is CASSSTGIYGYTF. Written as DNA, the CDR3 is TGCGCCAGCAGCTCCACAGGGATCTATGGCTACACCTTC. Filled out from reference TRBV5-1 and TRBJ1-2, the complete variable domain reads KAGVTQTPRYLIKTRGQQVTLSCSPISGHRSVSWYQQTPGQGLQFLFEYFSETQRNKGNFPGRFSGRQFSNSRSEMNVSTLELGDSALYLCASSSTGIYGYTFGSGTRLTVV.

The rearrangement links TRBV6-4 to TRBJ2-1; 8 bases are a match to TRBD2. Germline V gene data show CDR1 as MRHNA and CDR2 as SNTAGT. CDR3 length: 17 residues. V lost 4 bases to trimming and J lost 4 bases; unmatched junction nucleotides: 12. The CDR3 nucleotides are TGTGCCAGCAGTGCCGATCAAGGAGCGGGAGAATACAATGAGCAGTTCTTC. This encodes CASSADQGAGEYNEQFF.

The V gene is TRBV19, the J gene TRBJ1-5, with D possibly matching TRBD1 (5 bases). V dropped 4 bases and J dropped 0 bases, with 16 bases sitting between them. The CDR3 covers 17 residues. Germline V gene sequence: CDR1 LNHDA, CDR2 SQIVND (reference sequence). This CDR3 is CASSTLGTGISNQPQHF. CDR3 coding DNA: TGTGCCAGTAGTACCCTTGGAACAGGAATTAGCAATCAGCCCCAGCATTTT.